Listed below are T cell receptor beta chains from one sample, sequenced in a study of control samples from healthy donors and cancer patients. Method: immunoSEQ multiplex PCR; TCRdb's copy keeps in-frame clones and lacks some. The sample has hundreds of thousands of clones, about nine tenths seen once; the top ten hold around 6.4%. The sample consisted of PBMCs. The source of these receptors is a man aged 35 to 55 with head and neck cancer. Each CDR3 is given with its conserved first and last residue. The D gene is left open where the match is weak. Only some rows state a clone size, as once, few, many or a class for expanded clones.

v_call,j_call,d_call,clone_size,cdr3_length,cdr3_aa,cdr3_nt
TRBV7-3,TRBJ2-2,.,once,13,CASSSSSDGELFF,TGTGCCAGCAGCTCCTCGAGTGACGGGGAGCTGTTTTTT
TRBV30,TRBJ2-2,TRBD1,.,14,CAWIHTGVPGELFF,TGTGCCTGGATCCACACAGGGGTTCCCGGGGAGCTGTTTTTT
TRBV5-1,TRBJ2-2,TRBD1,.,15,CASGAGTGVTGELFF,TGCGCCAGCGGTGCCGGGACAGGGGTAACCGGGGAGCTGTTTTTT
TRBV28,TRBJ2-7,.,.,16,CASNGVGRGEIYEQYF,TGTGCCAGCAATGGTGTGGGGCGCGGAGAGATTTACGAGCAGTACTTC
TRBV27,TRBJ2-1,TRBD2,.,14,CASSFGTTYNEQFF,TGTGCCAGCAGTTTCGGGACTACCTACAATGAGCAGTTCTTC
TRBV9,TRBJ2-1,.,.,16,CASSVQGRSSYNEQFF,TGTGCCAGCAGCGTACAGGGCAGGAGCTCCTACAATGAGCAGTTCTTC
TRBV18,TRBJ1-1,TRBD1,.,14,CASSRQGRNTEAFF,TGTGCCAGCTCGCGACAGGGAAGGAACACTGAAGCTTTCTTT
TRBV14,TRBJ2-7,TRBD1,.,14,CASSQKRGQTPTYF,TGTGCCAGCAGCCAAAAGAGGGGACAGACCCCCACGTACTTC
TRBV19,TRBJ1-1,.,.,15,CASKSDQGVRTEAFF,TGTGCCAGTAAATCTGATCAGGGAGTCCGGACTGAAGCTTTCTTT
TRBV19,TRBJ2-7,.,.,14,CASSIRASTYEQYF,TGTGCCAGTAGTATCAGGGCCTCAACCTACGAGCAGTACTTC
TRBV7-9,TRBJ1-5,.,.,15,CASSLGGRVGQPQHF,TGTGCCAGCAGCTTAGGGGGAAGAGTCGGTCAGCCCCAGCATTTT
TRBV7-8,TRBJ2-3,.,.,12,CASSPNTDTQYF,TGTGCCAGCAGCCCAAATACAGATACGCAGTATTTT
TRBV9,TRBJ2-2,TRBD2,.,14,CASSVVAGAGELFF,TGTGCCAGCAGCGTAGTTGCGGGAGCCGGGGAGCTGTTTTTT
TRBV4-1,TRBJ2-7,TRBD1,once,18,CASSQGRLVGQGSYEQYF,TGCGCCAGCAGCCAGGGCCGGTTGGTTGGACAGGGCTCCTACGAGCAGTACTTC
TRBV10-3,TRBJ1-5,TRBD1,.,15,CAIRPDRGNNQPQHF,TGTGCCATCAGGCCTGACAGGGGGAACAATCAGCCCCAGCATTTT
TRBV19,TRBJ1-2,.,.,13,CASTPGVWHGYTF,TGTGCCAGTACCCCCGGGGTTTGGCATGGCTACACCTTC
TRBV24-1,TRBJ2-1,TRBD2,.,16,CATSDLLRGGQGEQFF,TGTGCCACCAGTGATTTGTTACGGGGGGGGCAGGGGGAGCAGTTCTTC
TRBV6-5,TRBJ1-4,.,.,14,CASSLRPDGEKLFF,TGTGCCAGCAGTTTACGGCCAGACGGTGAAAAACTGTTTTTT
TRBV7-2,TRBJ2-1,TRBD2,.,13,CASSLQTSDGEFF,TGTGCCAGCAGCCTACAAACTAGCGACGGAGAGTTCTTC
TRBV11-1,TRBJ1-5,.,.,14,CASSLSGSNQPQHF,TGTGCCAGCAGCTTATCAGGGAGCAATCAGCCCCAGCATTTT
TRBV10-3,TRBJ2-1,TRBD2,.,19,CAISEFQLAGHWGDNEQFF,TGTGCCATCAGTGAATTTCAACTAGCGGGACACTGGGGGGACAATGAGCAGTTCTTC
TRBV5-6,TRBJ2-1,TRBD2,.,13,CASNLAGGNEQFF,TGTGCCAGCAACCTAGCGGGAGGGAATGAGCAGTTCTTC
TRBV2,TRBJ1-3,.,.,14,CASKGESSGNTIYF,TGTGCCAGCAAGGGGGAAAGCTCTGGAAACACCATATATTTT
TRBV5-4,TRBJ2-1,TRBD2,.,16,CASNFFGGRAENEQFF,TGTGCCAGCAACTTCTTCGGCGGGAGGGCGGAGAATGAGCAGTTCTTC
TRBV7-2,TRBJ1-5,.,.,14,CASGDPGQLLSPHF,TGTGCCAGCGGAGATCCCGGACAGTTACTTTCTCCGCATTTT
TRBV29-1,TRBJ2-1,TRBD2,.,14,CSVDIAGGPNEQFF,TGCAGCGTTGACATAGCGGGGGGTCCGAATGAGCAGTTCTTC
TRBV9,TRBJ2-2,.,.,15,CASSVVASFTGELFF,TGTGCCAGCAGCGTAGTCGCTAGCTTCACCGGGGAGCTGTTTTTT
TRBV12-5,TRBJ2-7,.,.,14,CASGLTGGTYEQYF,TGTGCTAGTGGTTTGACTGGGGGGACCTACGAGCAGTACTTC
TRBV2,TRBJ1-6,.,.,16,CASSPRAGVNNSPLHF,TGTGCCAGCAGTCCGAGGGCAGGTGTTAATAATTCACCCCTCCACTTT
TRBV27,TRBJ2-7,TRBD1,.,17,CASSPRPPGQGWYEQYF,TGTGCCAGCAGTCCCCGTCCTCCGGGACAGGGATGGTACGAGCAGTACTTC
TRBV6-1,TRBJ2-7,.,.,13,CASREGPTYEQYF,TGTGCCAGCAGAGAAGGGCCAACCTACGAGCAGTACTTC
TRBV7-9,TRBJ2-1,.,.,13,CASGEESYNEQFF,TGTGCCAGCGGGGAGGAATCCTACAATGAGCAGTTCTTC
TRBV5-4,TRBJ1-2,.,.,16,CASSLDSFTNNYGYTF,TGTGCCAGCAGCTTGGACAGCTTTACTAATAACTATGGCTACACCTTC
TRBV2,TRBJ2-3,TRBD1,once,14,CASSGPGQGYTQYF,TGTGCCAGCAGTGGACCGGGACAGGGATATACGCAGTATTTT
TRBV13,TRBJ1-4,.,.,16,CASSSGTPHGNEKLFF,TGTGCCAGCAGCTCCGGGACCCCCCACGGGAATGAAAAACTGTTTTTT
TRBV19,TRBJ1-1,.,.,15,CASSIPTGIVSEAFF,TGTGCCAGTAGTATTCCGACAGGTATCGTCAGTGAAGCTTTCTTT
TRBV7-9,TRBJ2-3,.,.,14,CASSLAGYTDTQYF,TGTGCCAGCAGCTTAGCGGGGTACACAGATACGCAGTATTTT
TRBV7-8,TRBJ2-7,TRBD1,.,16,CASSPRRAGTGYEQYF,TGTGCCAGCAGCCCCCGGCGGGCCGGGACAGGCTACGAGCAGTACTTC
TRBV5-1,TRBJ2-5,.,once,15,CASSLDPQGQETQYF,TGCGCCAGCAGCCTCGACCCGCAGGGACAAGAGACCCAGTACTTC
TRBV7-9,TRBJ1-1,.,once,15,CASSLGGHPRAEAFF,TGTGCCAGCAGCTTAGGGGGACACCCTCGGGCTGAAGCTTTCTTT
TRBV19,TRBJ1-2,.,.,15,CASNSKGLFNYGYTF,TGTGCCAGTAACTCAAAGGGACTGTTTAACTATGGCTACACCTTC
TRBV18,TRBJ2-7,.,.,13,CASSPDETYEQYF,TGTGCCAGCTCACCGGACGAGACCTACGAGCAGTACTTC
TRBV4-2,TRBJ2-3,.,.,16,CASSQVEQTVTDTQYF,TGTGCCAGCAGCCAAGTTGAACAGACTGTCACAGATACGCAGTATTTT
TRBV2,TRBJ2-3,TRBD1,.,14,CASKIQGASNTQYF,TGTGCCAGCAAGATACAGGGGGCGTCGAATACGCAGTATTTT
TRBV11-1,TRBJ1-1,.,.,16,CASSWDAGPKGTEAFF,TGTGCCAGCAGCTGGGACGCGGGACCAAAGGGAACTGAAGCTTTCTTT
TRBV6-5,TRBJ1-1,.,.,14,CASSLASSGSEAFF,TGTGCCAGCAGTTTGGCCAGCAGTGGGTCTGAAGCTTTCTTT
TRBV5-6,TRBJ2-7,.,.,13,CASSVGGSYEQYF,TGTGCCAGCAGCGTGGGGGGCTCCTACGAGCAGTACTTC
TRBV21-1,TRBJ2-7,.,.,16,CASSDRTGTASYEQYF,TGTGCCAGCAGCGACAGGACCGGGACAGCCTCCTACGAGCAGTACTTC
TRBV3-1/TRBV3-2,TRBJ1-5,.,.,13,CASSQDLNQPQHF,TGTGCCAGCAGCCAAGACCTCAATCAGCCCCAGCATTTT
TRBV29-1,TRBJ2-7,TRBD1,.,15,CSVEDRKDRNYEQYF,TGCAGCGTTGAAGATCGAAAGGACAGGAACTACGAGCAGTACTTC
TRBV2,TRBJ1-6,.,.,13,CASSDRRDSPLHF,TGTGCCAGCAGTGACAGGCGGGATTCACCCCTCCACTTT
TRBV5-4,TRBJ2-7,.,.,16,CASSWGRGSRLGEQYF,TGTGCCAGCAGCTGGGGGCGCGGGAGCCGTTTGGGGGAGCAGTACTTC